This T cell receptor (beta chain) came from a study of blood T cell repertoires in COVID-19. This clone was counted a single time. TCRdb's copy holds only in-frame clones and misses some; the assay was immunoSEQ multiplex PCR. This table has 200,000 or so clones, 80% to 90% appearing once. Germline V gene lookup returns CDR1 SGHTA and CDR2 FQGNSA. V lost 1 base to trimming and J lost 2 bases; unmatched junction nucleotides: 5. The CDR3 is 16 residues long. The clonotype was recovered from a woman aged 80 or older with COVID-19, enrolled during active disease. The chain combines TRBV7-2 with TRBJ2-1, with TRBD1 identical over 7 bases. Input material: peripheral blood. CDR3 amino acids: CASSLVGGTAYNEQFF. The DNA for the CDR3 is TGTGCCAGCAGCTTAGTGGGTGGGACAGCCTACAATGAGCAGTTCTTC.